This entry lists 19 T cell receptor beta chains sequenced from one sample in a study of cytomegalovirus exposure and HLA in healthy donors. PCR was performed using 60 Vbeta and 13 Jbeta primers. Assay used: immunoSEQ multiplex PCR; TCRdb lists only in-frame clones, some missing. The data show around 150,000 clones, approximately 80% seen once. Material for sequencing was PBMCs. The receptors here all came from a woman in her 40s in good health and CMV-seropositive.

This chain connects TRBV7-2 to TRBJ2-1; D is perhaps TRBD2 (7 bases). Per germline, CDR1 SGHTA and CDR2 FQGNSA. CDR3 length: 16 residues. The ends were cut back, 1 base at V and 6 bases at J, with 16 bases in the middle. The CDR3 sequence: CASSLGSRGALNEQFF. In nucleotides, the CDR3 is TGTGCCAGCAGCTTAGGATCCCGGGGGGCCCTCAATGAGCAGTTCTTC.

The chain combines TRBV5-1 with TRBJ1-1; 10 bases line up with TRBD1. Per germline, CDR1 SGHRS and CDR2 YFSETQ. The junction had 0 bases not matched to a gene; V was cut back by 3 bases and J by 4 bases. The CDR3 spans 13 residues. This chain's CDR3 is CASSWTGGTEAFF. The CDR3, as DNA: TGCGCCAGCAGCTGGACAGGGGGCACTGAAGCTTTCTTT.

The chain is built from TRBV2 and TRBJ1-2; the D is unclear. From germline, CDR1 is SNHLY and CDR2 FYNNEI. The ends were cut back, 5 bases at V and 4 bases at J, with 17 bases in the middle. CDR3 length equals 15 residues. CDR3 bases: TGTGCCAGCAGTACTATGAACGCCTCGGGCTATGGCTACACCTTC. Translated, it gives CASSTMNASGYGYTF. Full variable domain (missing parts from reference TRBV2 and TRBJ1-2): EPEVTQTPSHQVTQMGQEVILRCVPISNHLYFYWYRQILGQKVEFLVSFYNNEISEKSEIFDDQFSVERPDGSNFTLKIRSTKLEDSAMYFCASSTMNASGYGYTFGSGTRLTVV.

The sample holds one count of this clone. The V gene is TRBV30, the J gene TRBJ2-5, with 8 bases matching TRBD2. The CDR3 loop spans 16 amino acids. V was pared by 0 bases and J by 1 base, with 7 bases of the junction left unmatched. Germline loops: CDR1 GTSNPN, CDR2 SVGIG (reference sequence). The chain's CDR3 is CAWSVLNSGTQETQYF. The CDR3 coding sequence is TGTGCCTGGAGTGTCTTGAATAGCGGGACCCAAGAGACCCAGTACTTC.

The chain has TRBV5-5 and TRBJ2-1; 8 nucleotides match TRBD2. The germline CDR1 and CDR2 sequences are SGHKS and YYEKEE (reference sequence). J was trimmed by 8 bases and V by 0 bases; bases with no gene match: 7. The CDR3 is made up of 15 amino acids. The CDR3 here is CASSLGTSLTYEQFF. CDR3 bases: TGTGCCAGCAGCTTGGGGACTAGCTTAACATATGAGCAGTTCTTC.

This clone was picked up one time. The CDR3 DNA reads TGTGCCAGTAGTATGGGACAGGTGACCACCTACGAGCAGTACTTC. As protein: CASSMGQVTTYEQYF. The rearrangement joins TRBV19 to TRBJ2-7, with 8 bases lining up with TRBD1. Germline V gives CDR1 LNHDA, CDR2 SQIVND (reference sequence). This CDR3 contains 15 residues. With V trimmed by 3 bases and J by 2 bases, 6 bases remained unmatched.

The chain links TRBV7-9 to TRBJ2-7, with D uncertain. CDR1 is SEHNR and CDR2 is FQNEAQ in the germline V gene (reference sequence). The CDR3 runs to 11 residues. Trimming removed 3 bases from V and 3 bases from J, with 3 bases in between. The CDR3 DNA follows: TGTGCCAGCAGCTTCCTCTACGAGCAGTACTTC. This gives the protein CASSFLYEQYF.

The chain links TRBV6-1 to TRBJ2-7; 7 bases are shared with TRBD2. Germline-derived CDR1 and CDR2 are MNHNS and SASEGT. The trim removed 2 bases at V and 4 bases at J, leaving 5 bases unmatched. The CDR3 loop spans 14 amino acids. CDR3 residues: CASSEQRGSYEQYF. CDR3 DNA sequence: TGTGCCAGCAGTGAACAGCGGGGTTCGTACGAGCAGTACTTC.

The rearrangement joins TRBV11-2 to TRBJ2-5, with 11 bases lining up with TRBD2. With V trimmed by 1 base and J by 2 bases, 6 bases remained unmatched. The CDR3 runs to 17 residues. CDR1 and CDR2 from the germline V gene are SGHAT and FQNNGV. The CDR3 loop reads CASSLGASGGRQETQYF. The CDR3 DNA reads TGTGCCAGCAGCTTAGGGGCTAGCGGGGGGCGACAAGAGACCCAGTACTTC. Drawing the rest from reference TRBV11-2 and TRBJ2-5, the complete variable domain is EAGVAQSPRYKIIEKRQSVAFWCNPISGHATLYWYQQILGQGPKLLIQFQNNGVVDDSQLPKDRFSAERLKGVDSTLKIQPAKLEDSAVYLCASSLGASGGRQETQYFGPGTRLLVL.

The V call is TRBV7-2, the J call TRBJ2-7, with 13 bases lining up with TRBD2. Germline CDR1 SGHTA, CDR2 FQGNSA. J was trimmed by 2 bases and V by 5 bases; bases with no gene match: 3. CDR3 length: 15 amino acids. The CDR3 sequence is CASSRLAGGPYEQYF. In nucleotides, the CDR3 is TGTGCCAGCAGCCGACTAGCGGGGGGACCCTACGAGCAGTACTTC.

This sequence joins TRBV6-5 and TRBJ2-3, with a tentative D call TRBD2 (6 bases). Trimming removed 6 bases from V and 2 bases from J, with 12 bases in between. This CDR3 region has 14 residues. The germline CDR1 and CDR2 sequences are MNHEY and SVGAGI. The CDR3 loop reads CASSPGTYTDTQYF. In DNA form, the CDR3 reads TGTGCCAGCAGCCCAGGGACTTACACAGATACGCAGTATTTT.

This clone was seen a handful of times. The rearrangement uses TRBV9 and TRBJ2-7; 8 bases are a match to TRBD2. CDR3 size: 14 residues. Germline V gene lookup returns CDR1 SGDLS and CDR2 YYNGEE. V trimming: 3 bases; J trimming: 5 bases; junction bases outside the gene matches: 7. Written as DNA, the CDR3 is TGTGCCAGCAGCGGAGGGACTAGTCGGCACGAGCAGTACTTC. It encodes CASSGGTSRHEQYF.

This sequence joins TRBV5-8 and TRBJ2-7; 8 nucleotides agree with TRBD1. Germline V gives CDR1 SGHTS, CDR2 YDEGEE. After removal of 1 base from V and 4 bases from J, the junction contained 7 bases not matched to a gene. The length of the CDR3 is 15 residues. The DNA of the CDR3 is TGTGCCAGCAGCTTGACCGGGACAGGAGTATACGAGCAGTACTTC. Translating gives CASSLTGTGVYEQYF.

The V call is TRBV28, the J call TRBJ1-5; D may be TRBD1 (6 bases). Germline loops: CDR1 MDHEN, CDR2 SYDVKM. CDR3 size: 15 residues. The V and J ends lost 3 bases and 1 base respectively, with 10 bases between them. DNA for the CDR3: TGTGCCAGCAGTTTGCCGGGGACAAGCAATCAGCCCCAGCATTTT. Protein sequence: CASSLPGTSNQPQHF.

The chain employs TRBV25-1 and TRBJ1-1, with D tentatively TRBD1 (6 bases). The V gene lost 5 bases and the J gene lost 1 base, with 17 bases spanning the gap. Germline V lookup: CDR1 MGHDK, CDR2 SYGVNS. This CDR3 is built from 16 residues. The CDR3 sequence: CASSPSTPGQNTEAFF. CDR3 in DNA: TGTGCCAGCAGTCCCTCTACACCGGGACAGAACACTGAAGCTTTCTTT. The full variable domain, with the rest looked up from reference TRBV25-1 and TRBJ1-1, is EADIYQTPRYLVIGTGKKITLECSQTMGHDKMYWYQQDPGMELHLIHYSYGVNSTEKGDLSSESTVSRIRTEHFPLTLESARPSHTSQYLCASSPSTPGQNTEAFFGQGTRLTVV.

V gene TRBV2 combines with J gene TRBJ2-2; TRBD2 matches 11 bases. This CDR3 region has 18 residues. V gave up 1 base and J gave up 6 bases; unmatched junction bases: 10. Germline V gene data show CDR1 as SNHLY and CDR2 as FYNNEI. The CDR3 DNA reads as TGTGCCAGCAGTGAAGAGGGTAGCGGGGGGGAGTTGGCCGGGGAGCTGTTTTTT. This gives the protein CASSEEGSGGELAGELFF.

Points on this clone: At one end, the junction sequence differs from germline, possibly due to a read error. The chain combines TRBV4-3 with TRBJ2-7, with 7 nucleotides matching TRBD1. CDR3 size: 16 residues. CDR1 and CDR2 (germline): LGHNA, YSLEER. The CDR3 DNA reads TGCGCCGGCAGCCAAGAGGCCCGACAGGGTTGGTACGAGCAGTACTTC. Translated: CAGSQEARQGWYEQYF.

This chain joins TRBV6-5 and TRBJ1-2; 7 bases line up with TRBD1. Germline V gene lookup returns CDR1 MNHEY and CDR2 SVGAGI. The CDR3 runs 14 residues. V was clipped by 6 bases and J by 2 bases; unmatched bases: 6. DNA of the CDR3: TGTGCCAGCAGAGAGACAGGGTACAACTATGGCTACACCTTC. Protein product: CASRETGYNYGYTF.

V and J are TRBV9 and TRBJ2-7, with D hard to call. This CDR3 has 14 amino acids. Germline V gene data show CDR1 as SGDLS and CDR2 as YYNGEE. V lost 4 bases and J lost 0, with 11 bases in between. The CDR3 loop reads CASSPRPSSYEQYF. CDR3 coding DNA: TGTGCCAGCAGCCCTAGACCTAGCTCCTACGAGCAGTACTTC.